The clone carrying this TCR beta chain was found many times. The antigen is not known. V lost 5 bases and J 5 bases, leaving 16 bases between the germline ends. The CDR3 is made up of 15 amino acids. This sample was taken from a study of identical twins. General study results and limits: The degree of excess twin sharing was weaker in beta out-of-frame sequences.

TCRdb ran MiXCR on the 5' RACE reads and lists one entry per CDR3 protein. The table records about 690,000 distinct CDR3 sequences, 21% of them present only once. These data also featured in a second study, about T cells expressing NK-cell markers. In that study: Topping the CD3+CD56-NKG2C+ fraction as well were these clonotypes, in several donors.

V usage is TRBV12-3 or TRBV12-4 and J usage is TRBJ2-1; D unclear. Sequenced material: PBMCs. This clonotype originated in a woman aged 18-29 years in good health. The CDR3 loop is CASSPPIGVNNEQFF. CDR3 in DNA: TGTGCCAGCAGTCCTCCGATAGGCGTCAACAATGAGCAGTTCTTC.